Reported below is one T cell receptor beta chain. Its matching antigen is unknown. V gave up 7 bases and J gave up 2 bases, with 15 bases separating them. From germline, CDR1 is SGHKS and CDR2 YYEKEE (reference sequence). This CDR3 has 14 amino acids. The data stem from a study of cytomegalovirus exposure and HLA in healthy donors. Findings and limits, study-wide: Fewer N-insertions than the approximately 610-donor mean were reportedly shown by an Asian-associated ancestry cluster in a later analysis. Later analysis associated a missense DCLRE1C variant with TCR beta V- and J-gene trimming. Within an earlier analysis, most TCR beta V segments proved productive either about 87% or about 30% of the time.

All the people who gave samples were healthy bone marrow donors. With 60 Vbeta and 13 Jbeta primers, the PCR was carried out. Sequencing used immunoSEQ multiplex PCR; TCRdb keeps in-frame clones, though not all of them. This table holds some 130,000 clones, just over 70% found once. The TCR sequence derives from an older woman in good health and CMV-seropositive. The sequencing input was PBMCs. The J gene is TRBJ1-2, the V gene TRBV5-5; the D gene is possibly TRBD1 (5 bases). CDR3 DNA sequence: TGTGCCAGCCTGGCCCAGGGCCGAAACTATGGCTACACCTTC. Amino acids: CASLAQGRNYGYTF.